The clone carrying this T cell receptor beta chain appeared a few times. The antigen is undetermined. Two oligonucleotides, mixed equimolar, formed the beta constant-region primer covering TRBC1 and TRBC2. Nested alpha and beta constant-region primers with the SP2 primer drove four PCR rounds on ligated cDNA. One entry per CDR3 protein, called by TCRdb with MiXCR from the UMI-ligation and nested PCR reads. Of more than 95,000 distinct CDR3 sequences listed, about 14% are singletons. This sample was taken from a study of naive and memory T cell subsets. The study, taken as a whole, reports: There was no ground truth to check naive and memory subset results. A few larger clonotypes appeared in naive repertoires, especially CD8, possibly memory cells re-expressing CD45RA.

Trimming took 3 bases from V and 0 from J, leaving 9 bases between them. This CDR3 spans 14 amino acids. Germline CDR1 is MDHEN and CDR2 is SYDVKM. Input material: naive CD8+ T cells from blood. This clonotype was sampled from a human donor in good health. V and J are TRBV28 and TRBJ2-7; D remains ambiguous. CDR3 DNA sequence: TGTGCCAGCAGTTTTAGATACAACTCCTACGAGCAGTACTTC. Residues: CASSFRYNSYEQYF.